These 24 T cell receptor beta chains were all obtained from the same sample, sequenced in a study of molecular identifiers for immune sequencing clone quantification. From the PCR reads, TCRdb called clonotypes with MiXCR, one entry per CDR3 protein. Of under 100,000 distinct CDR3 sequences listed, roughly 23% are singletons. The sample was naive CD8+ T cells from blood, with Jurkat cell RNA spiked in. Subset specified: FACS-sorted CD8+CD4-CCR7+CD45RA+ naive T cells. These receptors all come from a human donor in good health. Some libraries in this study had Jurkat cell RNA spiked in.

This clonotype was counted ten times or more. This chain connects TRBV28 to TRBJ1-1, with D perhaps matching TRBD1 (5 bases). The CDR3 is 16 residues long. Germline CDR1 reads MDHEN; CDR2 reads SYDVKM. The ends were cut back, 3 bases at V and 4 bases at J, with 18 bases in the middle. In DNA form, the CDR3 reads TGTGCCAGCAGTTTGGCCTTGGGGGTCGGGGTCACTGAAGCTTTCTTT. Protein product: CASSLALGVGVTEAFF.

As concerns this clonotype: A read error may produce the germline difference seen at one junction end. This chain uses TRBV20-1 with TRBJ2-1; tentative D call: TRBD2 (5 bases). Germline V gene lookup returns CDR1 DFQATT and CDR2 SNEGSKA (reference sequence). The CDR3 spans 11 residues. CDR3 sequence (DNA): TGCAGTGCTAGAGATCAAGCGGAGCAGCTCTTC. It specifies CSARDQAEQLF.

This chain links TRBV3-1 with TRBJ2-2; D call uncertain. The length of the CDR3 is 18 residues. Germline V gene data show CDR1 as LGHDT and CDR2 as YNNKEL (reference sequence). Trimming removed 0 bases from V and 1 base from J, with 15 bases in between. The CDR3 loop reads CASSQDRTAMGNTGELFF. Written as DNA, the CDR3 is TGTGCCAGCAGCCAAGATCGAACTGCGATGGGGAACACCGGGGAGCTGTTTTTT.

The sample holds a few counts of this clonotype. This sequence joins TRBV5-6 and TRBJ2-3, with D perhaps assigned TRBD1 or TRBD2 (5 bases each). CDR1 and CDR2 (germline): SGHDT, YYEEEE. Trimming took 3 bases from V and 2 from J, leaving 25 bases between them. There are 19 residues in the CDR3. For the CDR3, the DNA is TGTGCCAGCAGCTATCTAGCAGGTGGATCCGGGACGGACACAGATACGCAGTATTTT. Translated, it gives CASSYLAGGSGTDTDTQYF.

This clonotype was counted ten times or more. J is TRBJ2-3 and V is TRBV7-9, with D tentatively TRBD2 (5 bases). This CDR3 spans 16 amino acids. The germline V gene encodes CDR1 SEHNR and CDR2 FQNEAQ (reference sequence). The V end was cut by 1 base, the J end by 2 bases, with 13 bases between. This chain's CDR3 is CASSLVAGVVTDTQYF. The CDR3 nucleotides are TGTGCCAGCAGCTTAGTCGCGGGCGTAGTCACAGATACGCAGTATTTT.

Points on this clonotype: One base away lies a much larger clone, so this may be a sequencing read error. V usage is TRBV5-1 and J usage is TRBJ2-1; unclear D gene. Germline values: CDR1 SGHRS, CDR2 YFSETQ. The CDR3 runs 15 residues. The V end was cut by 7 bases, the J end by 8 bases, with 22 bases between. The CDR3 nucleotides read TGCGCCAGCCGACATCGGATCCAACGGCGTGATGAGCAGTTCTTC. Translation: CASRHRIQRRDEQFF.

This clonotype was detected many times. The rearrangement links TRBV4-1 to TRBJ1-4; the D gene is possibly TRBD1 (6 bases). The V gene lost 0 bases and the J gene lost 5 bases, with 7 bases spanning the gap. CDR1 MGHRA and CDR2 YSYEKL come from the germline V gene. This CDR3 contains 14 residues. CDR3 nucleotide sequence: TGCGCCAGCAGCCAAGACAGGGGAAATGAAAAACTGTTTTTT. Translated: CASSQDRGNEKLFF.

This clonotype was seen a few times. J is TRBJ2-3 and V is TRBV2; possible D gene TRBD2, 7 bases. The CDR3 spans 14 residues. Germline-derived CDR1 and CDR2 are SNHLY and FYNNEI. Trimming stripped 8 bases from V and 6 bases from J, with 18 bases between. As DNA, the CDR3 is TGTGCCAGCCGGGGGGCCCCCAGTATGGATACGCAGTATTTT. It yields the protein CASRGAPSMDTQYF.

To note about this clonotype: One end of the junction is discordant with germline, which a read error may explain. V usage is TRBV4-1 and J usage is TRBJ1-6; a possible D gene is TRBD1 (5 bases). Germline V gene sequence: CDR1 MGHRA, CDR2 YSYEKL. The CDR3 extends over 14 amino acids. The CDR3 loop is CARSQGALNSPLLF. CDR3 sequence (DNA): TGCGCCCGCAGCCAGGGAGCCTTGAACTCACCCCTCCTCTTT.

This clonotype was counted ten times or more. The rearrangement links TRBV28 to TRBJ1-1, with D possibly TRBD1 on 5 matching bases. The CDR3 has 13 residues. Germline V gene sequence: CDR1 MDHEN, CDR2 SYDVKM. The germline V and J ends were trimmed by 6 bases and 1 base, with 9 bases remaining between them. This CDR3 reads CASRDTANTEAFF. The CDR3 region has the DNA TGTGCCAGCAGGGACACCGCGAACACTGAAGCTTTCTTT. Complete variable domain (other parts from reference TRBV28 and TRBJ1-1): DVKVTQSSRYLVKRTGEKVFLECVQDMDHENMFWYRQDPGLGLRLIYFSYDVKMKEKGDIPEGYSVSREKKERFSLILESASTNQTSMYLCASRDTANTEAFFGQGTRLTVV.

This clonotype was counted only a few times. The chain uses TRBV6-2 or TRBV6-3 and TRBJ2-3; no clear D. The CDR3 is 18 amino acids. V shed 2 bases and J shed 1 base, with 19 bases lying between them. CDR1 and CDR2 (germline): MNHEY, SVGEGT. The CDR3: CASSYLSGPADRTDTQYF. For the CDR3, the DNA is TGTGCCAGCAGTTACCTATCTGGACCAGCAGATCGCACAGATACGCAGTATTTT.

This clonotype occurred a few times. This CDR3 reads CASSISDWGNEQYF. The CDR3 nucleotides are TGTGCCAGTAGTATCTCGGACTGGGGGAACGAGCAGTACTTC. The chain uses TRBV19 and TRBJ2-7; D tentatively fits TRBD1 or TRBD2 (5 bases each). V lost 3 bases and J 5 bases, leaving 14 bases between the germline ends. The CDR3 spans 14 residues. Germline loops: CDR1 LNHDA, CDR2 SQIVND (reference sequence).

This clonotype was seen only a few times. CDR3 protein: CASSIGPYNEQFF. DNA for the CDR3: TGTGCCAGTAGTATTGGGCCATACAATGAGCAGTTCTTC. The chain links TRBV19 to TRBJ2-1, with D unclear. Germline V lookup: CDR1 LNHDA, CDR2 SQIVND (reference sequence). The V end lost 3 bases, the J end lost 4 bases, and 7 bases lay between the germline ends. This CDR3 is built from 13 residues. Full variable domain (rest looked up from reference TRBV19 and TRBJ2-1): DGGITQSPKYLFRKEGQNVTLSCEQNLNHDAMYWYRQDPGQGLRLIYYSQIVNDFQKGDIAEGYSVSREKKESFPLTVTSAQKNPTAFYLCASSIGPYNEQFFGPGTRLTVL.

This clonotype occurred many times. The chain has TRBV7-9 and TRBJ2-7; D perhaps matches TRBD2 (6 bases). The CDR3 has 14 amino acids. The germline CDR1 and CDR2 sequences are SEHNR and FQNEAQ (reference sequence). Trimming left V 1 base short and J 2 bases short, with 9 bases between. CDR3 amino acids: CASSLGEAAYEQYF. The CDR3 DNA sequence: TGTGCCAGCAGCTTAGGGGAGGCAGCCTACGAGCAGTACTTC.

Concerning this clonotype itself: A read error is possible here, since a much larger clone lies one base away. The chain links TRBV6-1 to TRBJ1-5; 9 nucleotides align to TRBD1. Per the germline V gene, CDR1 is MNHNS and CDR2 is SASEGT. The CDR3 is made up of 16 amino acids. V lost 3 bases and J lost 8; bases outside the gene matches: 11. DNA of the CDR3: TGTGCCAGCAGTGAGCCCGGGACAGGGATCGAGAAGCCCCAGCATTTT. Its protein is CASSEPGTGIEKPQHF.

This clonotype has at least ten counts. This chain uses TRBV9 with TRBJ1-6; D call uncertain. Germline values: CDR1 SGDLS, CDR2 YYNGEE. V was clipped by 3 bases and J by 6 bases, with 10 bases between them. This CDR3 region has 14 residues. The CDR3 spells CASSARSLNSPLHF. For the CDR3, the DNA is TGTGCCAGCAGCGCCCGGTCCCTTAATTCACCCCTCCACTTT.

This clonotype came up many times. J is TRBJ2-3 and V is TRBV19; 8 bases are a match to TRBD2. Germline V CDR1 and CDR2: LNHDA, SQIVND (reference sequence). The length of the CDR3 is 16 residues. Germline trimming cut 4 bases from V and 2 bases from J; bases unmatched to any gene: 8. In DNA, the CDR3 is TGTGCCAGTAGTACCAGCCTAGCGGGCCTCACAGATACGCAGTATTTT. Amino acids: CASSTSLAGLTDTQYF. Together with reference TRBV19 and TRBJ2-3, the CDR3 gives the full variable domain: DGGITQSPKYLFRKEGQNVTLSCEQNLNHDAMYWYRQDPGQGLRLIYYSQIVNDFQKGDIAEGYSVSREKKESFPLTVTSAQKNPTAFYLCASSTSLAGLTDTQYFGPGTRLTVL.

The chain recombines TRBV5-6 with TRBJ1-5, with D possibly matching TRBD1 (5 bases). This CDR3 spans 16 amino acids. The V gene's germline CDR1 is SGHDT and CDR2 YYEEEE. V shed 0 bases and J shed 7 bases, with 17 bases lying between them. The CDR3 spells CASSLGGLSGRQPQHF. CDR3 sequence (DNA): TGTGCCAGCAGCTTGGGGGGACTGAGCGGGAGGCAGCCCCAGCATTTT.

This clonotype was seen only a few times. The genes are TRBV27 and TRBJ2-1; D is unclear. Trimming shortened V by 3 bases and J by 0 bases, and 3 bases separated the two germline ends. From germline, CDR1 is MNHEY and CDR2 SMNVEV (reference sequence). The CDR3 is 13 amino acids. CDR3 coding DNA: TGTGCCAGCAGTTTGAGCTCCTACAATGAGCAGTTCTTC. The encoded protein is CASSLSSYNEQFF.

Turning to this clonotype: A much larger clone is a single base away; this may be a read error. V usage is TRBV12-3 or TRBV12-4 and J usage is TRBJ2-1; the D is unclear. This CDR3 has 13 amino acids. The CDR3 is CASSFHVRNERFF. The CDR3 DNA reads TGTGCCAGCAGTTTCCACGTTCGGAATGAGCGGTTCTTC.

This clonotype was picked up a small number of times. The chain is built from TRBV19 and TRBJ2-4; no reliable D call. The germline gives CDR1 LNHDA, CDR2 SQIVND (reference sequence). The CDR3 is 16 amino acids. Trimming took off 0 bases at V and 5 bases at J, with 14 bases between the two ends. The CDR3 sequence is CASSIDTAVGQNIQYF. The CDR3 region has the DNA TGTGCCAGTAGTATAGATACGGCCGTAGGCCAAAACATTCAGTACTTC.

This clonotype was found many times. The V call is TRBV12-3 or TRBV12-4, the J call TRBJ1-5; D uncertain. V shed 5 bases and J shed 4 bases, with 9 bases lying between them. This CDR3 is 13 amino acids long. The CDR3 sequence: CASSGPGNQPQHF. In DNA form, the CDR3 reads TGTGCCAGCAGTGGCCCGGGGAATCAGCCCCAGCATTTT.

Here the CDR3 DNA reads TGTGCCATCCTGGGGGATATGAACACTGAAGCTTTCTTT. Protein sequence: CAILGDMNTEAFF. This rearrangement joins TRBV28 to TRBJ1-1; perhaps TRBD1 as D (5 bases). Deletions cut 10 bases from V and 0 bases from J, with 12 bases between. The CDR3 consists of 13 residues. The germline CDR1 and CDR2 sequences are MDHEN and SYDVKM.

The table lists this clonotype with many counts. V usage is TRBV9 and J usage is TRBJ2-3; 9 bases are shared with TRBD2. Unmatched junction bases numbered 11, after V lost 2 bases and J lost 1 base. Germline CDR1 SGDLS, CDR2 YYNGEE. The CDR3 totals 18 residues. For the CDR3, the DNA is TGTGCCAGCAGCGTGGGGTATGGGGCTAGCGGGGGCACAGATACGCAGTATTTT. It translates to CASSVGYGASGGTDTQYF.